This T cell receptor (beta chain) was sequenced for a study of Graves' ophthalmopathy and Graves' hyperthyroidism. Study-wide context: Absence of ophthalmopathy within 18 months of follow-up defined stable hyperthyroidism. General observations from the study: Blood shared most expanded thyroid clonotypes above 0.001 frequency.

This CDR3 region has 13 residues. CDR1 is MGHRA, CDR2 YSYEKL, per germline. The V gene lost 4 bases and the J gene lost 3 bases, with 10 bases spanning the gap. Details on this clonotype: Its antigen is not known.

Amplifying from RNA transcripts, the study obtained TCR beta CDR3 regions. HTBI primers served in a first-round RT-PCR, which a second-round multiplex PCR followed. TCRdb passed the multiplex PCR reads through MiXCR, listing each CDR3 protein once. The sample has about 1.2 million distinct CDR3 sequences; about 38% are singletons. This chain connects TRBV4-1 to TRBJ2-7; D remains unclear. The clonotype comes from an adult man with Graves' hyperthyroidism. The sequenced sample was peripheral blood or thyroid tissue (not recorded which). This chain's CDR3 is CASSPEVVYEQYF. CDR3 in DNA: TGCGCCAGCAGCCCCGAAGTCGTCTACGAGCAGTACTTC.